Presented here are 2 T cell receptor beta chains from one specimen sequenced in a study of cytomegalovirus exposure and HLA in healthy donors. The PCR made use of 60 Vbeta and 13 Jbeta primers. The table came from immunoSEQ multiplex PCR; TCRdb's copy has only in-frame clones and leaves some out. The data show about 150,000 clones, 70% to 80% seen once. Input material: PBMCs. All receptors derive from a male donor in good health and CMV-seronegative.

The rearrangement links TRBV7-3 to TRBJ2-1; 7 positions match TRBD1. In germline, CDR1 is SGHTA, CDR2 FQGTGA. V lost 4 bases, J lost 4 bases, and 13 bases stayed unmatched. The CDR3 consists of 17 residues. The CDR3 protein is CASSSSGQRIGYNEQFF. In DNA form, the CDR3 reads TGTGCCAGCAGCTCTTCGGGACAGAGAATAGGGTACAATGAGCAGTTCTTC.

The J gene is TRBJ2-7, the V gene TRBV19; tentative D call: TRBD1 (6 bases). The V end was cut by 10 bases, the J end by 6 bases, with 22 bases between. The CDR3 extends over 14 amino acids. Germline CDR1 LNHDA, CDR2 SQIVND (reference sequence). The CDR3 loop is CATPSPSTGFEQYF. For the CDR3, the DNA is TGTGCCACCCCGAGTCCTTCAACAGGGTTCGAGCAGTACTTC.